This T cell receptor beta chain was profiled in a study of resident and recirculating memory T cells in vitiligo. Study details: Genomic DNA was extracted from whole homogenized samples, with no cell sorting. Study-wide points: Clonality differed among vitiligo lesions, with no unique dominant clone.

Method: immunoSEQ multiplex PCR; TCRdb's copy keeps in-frame clones and lacks some. The sample records tens of thousands of clones, 92% being singletons. For this clone: Its antigen remains unidentified.

This CDR3 has 15 amino acids. Germline CDR1 reads MNHEY; CDR2 reads SMNVEV (reference sequence). After removal of 4 bases from V and 4 bases from J, the junction contained 5 bases not matched to a gene. Stable patients also lacked confetti depigmentation, a sign of active vitiligo. Anyone treated within the previous three months was excluded. The sequencing input was blood. This sequence originates from a male donor with vitiligo. The chain uses TRBV27 and TRBJ2-3; TRBD2 matches 10 bases. CDR3 sequence (DNA): TGTGCCAGCAGTTCCGGGACTAGCGCCGCAGATACGCAGTATTTT. Its translation: CASSSGTSAADTQYF.